This is a list of T cell receptor beta chains from one sample in a study of OX40 agonist ivuxolimab in advanced cancers. Profiling relied on immunoSEQ multiplex PCR, and the TCRdb table lists in-frame clones only, not all of them. This sample carries tens of thousands of clones, roughly 88% of them seen once, and the ten largest clones take approximately 1%. The material sequenced was CD4+ or CD8+ T cells sorted from blood, taken in a trial of the OX40 agonist ivuxolimab. These receptors all stem from an adult with an advanced solid tumor such as melanoma, head and neck, liver or kidney cancer. The CDR3 runs from the conserved cysteine through the conserved F or W. Each record gives: CDR3 length, D gene, V gene, clone size, J gene, CDR3 protein, CDR3 DNA. D genes are given only for firm matches. Clone size is stated in some rows and not others, as once, few, many or a class when expanded.

len: 14
d_gene: .
v_gene: TRBV15
abundance: once
j_gene: TRBJ1-3
CDR3aa: CATSVTFSGNTIYF
CDR3nt: TGTGCCACCAGCGTGACCTTCTCTGGAAACACCATATATTTT

len: 14
d_gene: TRBD1
v_gene: TRBV9
abundance: .
j_gene: TRBJ1-1
CDR3aa: CASSPTTGRTEAFF
CDR3nt: TGTGCCAGCAGCCCAACGACAGGGCGGACTGAAGCTTTCTTT

len: 15
d_gene: TRBD2
v_gene: TRBV18
abundance: .
j_gene: TRBJ2-1
CDR3aa: CASSPRTSAGDEQFF
CDR3nt: TGTGCCAGCTCACCACGGACTAGCGCCGGTGATGAGCAGTTCTTC

len: 15
d_gene: TRBD2
v_gene: TRBV28
abundance: .
j_gene: TRBJ2-1
CDR3aa: CASSLPGLAVDEQFF
CDR3nt: TGTGCCAGCAGTCTGCCGGGACTAGCCGTGGATGAGCAGTTCTTC

len: 15
d_gene: TRBD2
v_gene: TRBV7-9
abundance: .
j_gene: TRBJ2-3
CDR3aa: CASSSLAGSTDTQYF
CDR3nt: TGTGCCAGCAGTTCCCTAGCGGGATCCACAGATACGCAGTATTTT

len: 14
d_gene: TRBD1
v_gene: TRBV10-3
abundance: few
j_gene: TRBJ1-5
CDR3aa: CAISVDRAGQPQHF
CDR3nt: TGTGCCATCAGTGTCGACAGGGCCGGTCAGCCCCAGCATTTT

len: 14
d_gene: .
v_gene: TRBV6-1
abundance: .
j_gene: TRBJ1-1
CDR3aa: CASTRAPLNTEAFF
CDR3nt: TGTGCCAGCACCCGAGCCCCTTTGAACACTGAAGCTTTCTTT

len: 18
d_gene: .
v_gene: TRBV7-6
abundance: .
j_gene: TRBJ2-5
CDR3aa: CASSLRTESSGFQETQYF
CDR3nt: TGTGCCAGCAGCTTGAGGACAGAGTCAAGCGGGTTCCAAGAGACCCAGTACTTC

len: 14
d_gene: .
v_gene: TRBV5-6
abundance: .
j_gene: TRBJ2-2
CDR3aa: CASSYRVGTGELFF
CDR3nt: TGTGCCAGCAGCTACAGGGTCGGGACCGGGGAGCTGTTTTTT

len: 14
d_gene: .
v_gene: TRBV5-1
abundance: .
j_gene: TRBJ1-5
CDR3aa: CASSPTGNNQPQHF
CDR3nt: TGCGCCAGCAGCCCGACAGGAAACAATCAGCCCCAGCATTTT